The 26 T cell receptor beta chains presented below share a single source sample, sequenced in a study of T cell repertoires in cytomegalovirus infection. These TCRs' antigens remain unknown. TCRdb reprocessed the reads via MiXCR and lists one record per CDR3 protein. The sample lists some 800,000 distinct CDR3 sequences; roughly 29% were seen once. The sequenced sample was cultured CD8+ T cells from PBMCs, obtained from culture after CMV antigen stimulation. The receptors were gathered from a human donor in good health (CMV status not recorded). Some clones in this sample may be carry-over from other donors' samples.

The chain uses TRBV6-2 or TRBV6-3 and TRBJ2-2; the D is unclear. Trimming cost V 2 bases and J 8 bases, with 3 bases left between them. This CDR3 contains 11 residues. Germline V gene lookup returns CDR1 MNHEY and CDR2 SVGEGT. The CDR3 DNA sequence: TGTGCCAGCAGTTACATAGGGGAGCTGTTTTTT. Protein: CASSYIGELFF.

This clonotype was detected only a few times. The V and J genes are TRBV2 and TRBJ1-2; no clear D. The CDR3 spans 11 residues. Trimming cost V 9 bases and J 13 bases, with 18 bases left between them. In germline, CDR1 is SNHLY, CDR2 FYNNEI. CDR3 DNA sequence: TGTGCCAGTACCCGCGGCCGTTCTGGCACCTTC. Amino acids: CASTRGRSGTF.

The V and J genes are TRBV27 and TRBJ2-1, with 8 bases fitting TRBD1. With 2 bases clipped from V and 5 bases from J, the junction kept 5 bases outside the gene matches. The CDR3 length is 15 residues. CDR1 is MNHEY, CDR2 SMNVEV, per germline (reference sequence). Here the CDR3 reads CASSLGTGEHNEQFF. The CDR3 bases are TGTGCCAGCAGTTTAGGGACAGGAGAACACAATGAGCAGTTCTTC.

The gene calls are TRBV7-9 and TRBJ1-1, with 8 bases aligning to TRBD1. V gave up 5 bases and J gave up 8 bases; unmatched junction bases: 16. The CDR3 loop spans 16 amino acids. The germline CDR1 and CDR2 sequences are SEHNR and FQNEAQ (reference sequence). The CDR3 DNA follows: TGTGCCAGCAGCCCGATATACCGGGACAGGTGGGTAGAAGCTTTCTTT. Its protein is CASSPIYRDRWVEAFF.

The CDR3 region has the DNA TGTGCCAGCAGTTCCCTCGGGGCATCTGGGGCCAACGTCCTGACTTTC. It specifies CASSSLGASGANVLTF. The V call is TRBV6-2 or TRBV6-3, the J call TRBJ2-6, with D tentatively TRBD1 or TRBD2 (5 bases each). CDR3 length: 16 residues. V was clipped by 4 bases and J by 1 base, with 11 bases between them. Germline values: CDR1 MNHEY, CDR2 SVGEGT.

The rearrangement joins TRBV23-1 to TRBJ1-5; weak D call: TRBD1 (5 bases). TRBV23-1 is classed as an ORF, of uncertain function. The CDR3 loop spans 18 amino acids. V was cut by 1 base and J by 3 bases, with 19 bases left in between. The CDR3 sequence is CASSQFFGDQQFNQPQHF. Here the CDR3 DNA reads TGCGCCAGCAGTCAATTCTTCGGGGACCAGCAATTCAATCAGCCCCAGCATTTT.

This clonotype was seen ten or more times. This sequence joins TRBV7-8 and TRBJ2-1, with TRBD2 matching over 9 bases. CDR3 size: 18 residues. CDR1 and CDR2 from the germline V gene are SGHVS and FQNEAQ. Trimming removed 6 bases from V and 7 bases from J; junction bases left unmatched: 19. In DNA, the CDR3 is TGTGCCAGCAGGGTTTCGGGGGTTCGGACTAGCGCGGGTAATGAGCAGTTCTTC. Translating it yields CASRVSGVRTSAGNEQFF.

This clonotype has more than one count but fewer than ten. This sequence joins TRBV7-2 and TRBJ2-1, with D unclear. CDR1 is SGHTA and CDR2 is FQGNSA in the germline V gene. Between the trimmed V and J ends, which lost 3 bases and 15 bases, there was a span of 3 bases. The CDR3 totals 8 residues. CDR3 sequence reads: CASSFPFF. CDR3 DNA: TGTGCCAGCAGCTTTCCGTTCTTC.

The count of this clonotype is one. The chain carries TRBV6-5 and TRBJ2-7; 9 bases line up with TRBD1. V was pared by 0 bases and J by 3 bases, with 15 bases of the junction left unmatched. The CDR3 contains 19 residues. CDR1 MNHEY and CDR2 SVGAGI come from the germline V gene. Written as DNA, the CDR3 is TGTGCCAGCAGTTACTCCGGACCTAGTCGACCGGGACAGGGCTACGAGCAGTACTTC. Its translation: CASSYSGPSRPGQGYEQYF.

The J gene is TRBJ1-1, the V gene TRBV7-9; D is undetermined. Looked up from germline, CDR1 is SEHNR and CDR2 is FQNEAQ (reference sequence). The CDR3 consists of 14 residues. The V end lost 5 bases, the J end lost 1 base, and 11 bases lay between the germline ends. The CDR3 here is CASSKVRANTEAFF. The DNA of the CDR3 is TGTGCCAGCAGCAAGGTTCGGGCGAACACTGAAGCTTTCTTT.

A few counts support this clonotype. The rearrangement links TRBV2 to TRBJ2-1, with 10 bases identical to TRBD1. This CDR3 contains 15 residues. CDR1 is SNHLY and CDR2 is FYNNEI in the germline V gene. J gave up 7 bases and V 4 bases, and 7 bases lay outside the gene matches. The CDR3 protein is CASSARQGARNEQFF. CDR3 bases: TGTGCCAGCAGTGCCCGACAGGGGGCGCGGAATGAGCAGTTCTTC.

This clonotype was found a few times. CDR3 region: CASSDLAGGNDEQFF. The CDR3 DNA follows: TGTGCCAGCAGCGACCTAGCGGGGGGGAATGATGAGCAGTTCTTC. V gene TRBV7-9 combines with J gene TRBJ2-1; 12 bases fit TRBD2. Germline trimming cut 5 bases from V and 8 bases from J; bases unmatched to any gene: 7. The germline V gene encodes CDR1 SEHNR and CDR2 FQNEAQ (reference sequence). The CDR3 is 15 residues long.

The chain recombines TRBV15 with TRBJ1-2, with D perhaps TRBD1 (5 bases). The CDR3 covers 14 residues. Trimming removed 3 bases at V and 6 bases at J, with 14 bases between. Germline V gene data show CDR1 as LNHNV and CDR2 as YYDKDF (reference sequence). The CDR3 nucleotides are TGTGCCACCAGCAGTTGGGGCGCGGGGGATGGCTACACCTTC. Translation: CATSSWGAGDGYTF.

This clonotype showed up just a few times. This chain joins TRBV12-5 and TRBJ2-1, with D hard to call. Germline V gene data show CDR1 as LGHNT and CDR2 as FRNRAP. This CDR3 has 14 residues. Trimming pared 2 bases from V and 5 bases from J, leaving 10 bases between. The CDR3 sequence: CASGLIGRDNEQFF. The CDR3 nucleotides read TGTGCTAGTGGTTTGATTGGGCGCGACAATGAGCAGTTCTTC. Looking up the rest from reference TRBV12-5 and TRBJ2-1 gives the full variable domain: DARVTQTPRHKVTEMGQEVTMRCQPILGHNTVFWYRQTMMQGLELLAYFRNRAPLDDSGMPKDRFSAEMPDATLATLKIQPSEPRDSAVYFCASGLIGRDNEQFFGPGTRLTVL.

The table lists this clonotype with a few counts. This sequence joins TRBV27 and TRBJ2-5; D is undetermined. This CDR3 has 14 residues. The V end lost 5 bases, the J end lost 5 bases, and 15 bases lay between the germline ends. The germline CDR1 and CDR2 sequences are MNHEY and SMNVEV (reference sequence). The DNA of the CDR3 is TGTGCCAGCAGTCGGTTAGTAGGGCGGGAGACCCAGTACTTC. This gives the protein CASSRLVGRETQYF.

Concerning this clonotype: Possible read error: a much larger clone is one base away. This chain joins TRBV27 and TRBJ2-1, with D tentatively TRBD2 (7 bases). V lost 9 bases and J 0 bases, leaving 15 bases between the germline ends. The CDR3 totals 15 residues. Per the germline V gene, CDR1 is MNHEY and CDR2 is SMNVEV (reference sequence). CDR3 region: CARNRGASSYNEQFF. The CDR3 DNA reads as TGTGCCAGAAATCGGGGGGCCAGCTCCTACAATGAGCAGTTCTTC.

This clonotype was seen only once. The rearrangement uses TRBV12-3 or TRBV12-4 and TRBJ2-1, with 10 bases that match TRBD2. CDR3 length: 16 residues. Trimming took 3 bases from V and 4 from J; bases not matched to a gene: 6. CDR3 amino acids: CASSFVAGGKYNEQFF. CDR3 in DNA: TGTGCCAGCAGTTTTGTAGCGGGGGGAAAATACAATGAGCAGTTCTTC.

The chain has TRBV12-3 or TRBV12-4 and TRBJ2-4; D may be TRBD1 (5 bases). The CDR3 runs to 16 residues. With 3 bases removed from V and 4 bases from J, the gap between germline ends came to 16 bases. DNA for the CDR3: TGTGCCAGCAGTTTGCTTGACAGTGGAAGTAAAAACATTCAGTACTTC. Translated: CASSLLDSGSKNIQYF.

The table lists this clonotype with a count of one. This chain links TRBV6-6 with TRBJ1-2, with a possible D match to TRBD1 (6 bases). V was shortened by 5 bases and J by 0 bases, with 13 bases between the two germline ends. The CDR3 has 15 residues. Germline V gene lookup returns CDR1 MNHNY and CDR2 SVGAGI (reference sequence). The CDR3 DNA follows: TGTGCCAGCAGTCAAAGGGGGGAAGCTAACTATGGCTACACCTTC. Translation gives CASSQRGEANYGYTF.

The CDR3, as DNA: TGTGCCAGCAGCCAAGATCCAGGGTCCAATGAGCAGTTCTTC. This codes for CASSQDPGSNEQFF. This chain links TRBV4-2 with TRBJ2-1; a weak D match, TRBD1 (5 bases). The V gene's germline CDR1 is LGHNA and CDR2 YNFKEQ. The CDR3 length is 14 residues. V was trimmed by 0 bases and J by 6 bases, leaving 9 bases between them.

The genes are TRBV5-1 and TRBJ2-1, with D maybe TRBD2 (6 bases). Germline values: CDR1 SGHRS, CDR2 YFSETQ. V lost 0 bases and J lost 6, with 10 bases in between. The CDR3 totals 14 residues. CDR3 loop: CASSLDLAPNEQFF. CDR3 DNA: TGCGCCAGCAGCTTGGACCTAGCGCCCAATGAGCAGTTCTTC.

The CDR3 bases are TGTGCCAGCAGTTTAGAGACGGCGGGGGCCTACGAGCAGTACTTC. Its protein product is CASSLETAGAYEQYF. The rearrangement links TRBV12-3 or TRBV12-4 to TRBJ2-7; 7 bases map to TRBD2. Losses at the gene ends were 1 base for V and 2 bases for J; bases not matched to a gene: 5. The CDR3 is 15 residues long.

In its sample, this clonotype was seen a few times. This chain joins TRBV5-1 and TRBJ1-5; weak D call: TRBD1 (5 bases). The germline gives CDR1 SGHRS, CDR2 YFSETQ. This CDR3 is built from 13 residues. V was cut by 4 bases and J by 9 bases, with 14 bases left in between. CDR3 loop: CASSPTGGRPQHF. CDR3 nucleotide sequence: TGCGCCAGCAGCCCGACCGGGGGGAGGCCCCAGCATTTT.

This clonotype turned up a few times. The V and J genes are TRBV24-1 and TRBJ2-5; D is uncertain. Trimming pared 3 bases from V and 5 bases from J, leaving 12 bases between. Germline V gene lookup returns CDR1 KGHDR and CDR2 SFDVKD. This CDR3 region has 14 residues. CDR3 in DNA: TGTGCCACCAGTGATCCCGACATCGGGGAGACCCAGTACTTC. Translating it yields CATSDPDIGETQYF.

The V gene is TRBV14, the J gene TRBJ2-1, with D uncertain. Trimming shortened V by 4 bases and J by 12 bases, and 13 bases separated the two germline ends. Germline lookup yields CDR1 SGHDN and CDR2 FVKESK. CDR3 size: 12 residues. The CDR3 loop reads CASSPNTISQFF. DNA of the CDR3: TGTGCCAGCAGCCCCAACACAATTTCGCAGTTCTTC.

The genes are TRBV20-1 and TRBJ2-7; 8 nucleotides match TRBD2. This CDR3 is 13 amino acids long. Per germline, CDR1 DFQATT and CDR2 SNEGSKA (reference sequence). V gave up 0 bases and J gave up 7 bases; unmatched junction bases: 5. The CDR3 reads CSARDTGGVEQYV. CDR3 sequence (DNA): TGCAGTGCTAGAGATACGGGGGGGGTTGAGCAGTACGTC.